This T cell receptor beta chain is from a study of CXCR3-negative and CXCR3-positive naive CD8 T cells. On the study more broadly: The total count of TRB reads reached 120 million to 150 million, and each library contributed about 1.5 +/- 0.3 million.

About this clonotype itself: As yet, its antigen is unknown.

Study observations and caveats: Fresh PBMCs served for most assays, and CXCR3 expression fell partially after cryopreservation. Relative to CXCR3-negative naive cells, CXCR3-positive naive cells had more hydrophobic TRB CDR3s. Naive CXCR3-negative and CXCR3-positive cells had similar TRBV-TRBJ usage; memory differed.

The libraries of TRB cDNA were constructed through 5' RACE using UMI labels. Each CDR3 protein gets one entry in TCRdb, which reprocessed the 5' RACE reads and gives no DNA. The table lists 150,000 or so distinct CDR3 sequences, with 0.25% to 0.3% in the top ten. Naive cells were sorted as CD45RO-, CCR7+, CD27+ and CD95-. The CDR3 contains 16 residues. Germline-derived CDR1 and CDR2 are SQVTM and ANQGSEA. Sequencing input: naive CXCR3+ CD8+ T cells from blood. Subset defined: CD45RO-CCR7+CD27+CD95- naive CD8+ T cells expressing CXCR3 (TNR3+). The TCR sequence derives from a human donor in good health. Some clones in this sample may be carry-over from other donors' samples. The chain joins TRBV29-1 to TRBJ2-2. CDR3 sequence: CSAKGGSDLGTGELFF.